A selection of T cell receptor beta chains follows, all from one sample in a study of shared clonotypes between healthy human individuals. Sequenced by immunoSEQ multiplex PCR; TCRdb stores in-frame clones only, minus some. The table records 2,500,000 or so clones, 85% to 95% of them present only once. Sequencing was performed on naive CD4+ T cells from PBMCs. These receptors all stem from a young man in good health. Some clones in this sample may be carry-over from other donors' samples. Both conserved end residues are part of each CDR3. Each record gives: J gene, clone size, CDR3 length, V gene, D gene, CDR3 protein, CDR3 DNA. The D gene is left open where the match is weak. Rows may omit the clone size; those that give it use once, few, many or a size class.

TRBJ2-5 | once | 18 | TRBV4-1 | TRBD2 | CASSQDRASGRAGKTQYF | TGCGCCAGCAGCCAAGATAGGGCTAGCGGGAGGGCCGGAAAGACCCAGTACTTC
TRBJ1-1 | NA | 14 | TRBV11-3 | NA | CASSPGGGNTEAFF | TGTGCCAGCAGCCCAGGTGGGGGAAACACTGAAGCTTTCTTT
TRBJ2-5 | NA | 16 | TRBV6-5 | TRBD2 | CASSYSGLAGRKTQYF | TGTGCCAGCAGTTACTCGGGTCTAGCGGGTAGAAAGACCCAGTACTTC
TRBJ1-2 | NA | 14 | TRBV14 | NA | CASRAQGEYHGYTF | TGTGCCAGCAGGGCACAAGGGGAGTACCATGGCTACACCTTC
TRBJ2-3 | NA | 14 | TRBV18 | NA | CASSPVLVADTQYF | TGTGCCAGCTCCCCGGTTTTGGTTGCAGATACGCAGTATTTT
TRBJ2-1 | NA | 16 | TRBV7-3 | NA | CASSSGRRAVSNEQFF | TGTGCCAGCAGCTCCGGGCGGCGGGCCGTCAGCAATGAGCAGTTCTTC
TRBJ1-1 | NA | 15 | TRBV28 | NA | CASLPTGTPNTEAFF | TGTGCCAGCCTGCCCACCGGGACACCGAACACTGAAGCTTTCTTT
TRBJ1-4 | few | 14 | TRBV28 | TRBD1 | CASSPGQGSEKLFF | TGTGCCAGCAGTCCAGGACAGGGGTCCGAAAAACTGTTTTTT
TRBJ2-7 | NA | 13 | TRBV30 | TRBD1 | CAVLRTGGYEQYF | TGTGCCGTCCTACGGACAGGGGGCTACGAGCAGTACTTC
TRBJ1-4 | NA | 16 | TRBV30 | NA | CAWSVARGPTNEKLFF | TGTGCCTGGAGTGTCGCCCGGGGGCCCACTAATGAAAAACTGTTTTTT
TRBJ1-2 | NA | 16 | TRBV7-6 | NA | CASSRAGPPTNYGYTF | TGTGCCAGCAGCCGTGCCGGACCACCCACTAACTATGGCTACACCTTC
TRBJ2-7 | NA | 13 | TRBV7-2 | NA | CASSAWTVYEQYF | TGTGCCAGCAGCGCGTGGACAGTTTACGAGCAGTACTTC
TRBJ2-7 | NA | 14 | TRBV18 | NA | CASSLARSSYEQYF | TGTGCCAGCTCACTAGCCCGGTCGTCCTACGAGCAGTACTTC
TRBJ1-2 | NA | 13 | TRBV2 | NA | CASSFVPNYGYTF | TGTGCCAGCAGTTTCGTTCCTAACTATGGCTACACCTTC
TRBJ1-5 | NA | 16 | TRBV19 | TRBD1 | CASRLYHRGGEEPQHF | TGTGCCAGTAGATTATATCACAGGGGAGGTGAGGAGCCCCAGCATTTT
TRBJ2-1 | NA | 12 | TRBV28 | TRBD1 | CASSPGTGQQFF | TGTGCCAGCAGTCCCGGGACAGGTCAGCAGTTCTTC
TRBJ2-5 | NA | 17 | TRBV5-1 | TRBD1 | CASSEGTGQGRYETQYF | TGCGCCAGCAGCGAGGGAACGGGACAGGGGCGCTATGAGACCCAGTACTTC
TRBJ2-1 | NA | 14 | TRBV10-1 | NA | CASSEKGSLSEQFF | TGCGCCAGCAGTGAGAAGGGGAGTTTATCTGAGCAGTTCTTC
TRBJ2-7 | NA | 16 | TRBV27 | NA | CASSLSTRESSYEQYF | TGTGCCAGCAGTTTATCCACGAGAGAGAGCTCCTACGAGCAGTACTTC
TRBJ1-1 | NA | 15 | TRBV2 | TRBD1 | CASRDRGFLNTEAFF | TGTGCCAGCAGGGACAGGGGATTCTTGAACACTGAAGCTTTCTTT
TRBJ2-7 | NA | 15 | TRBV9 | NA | CASSRVGRLGYEQYF | TGTGCCAGCAGCAGGGTAGGGCGACTGGGCTACGAGCAGTACTTC
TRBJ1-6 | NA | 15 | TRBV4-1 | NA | CASSQPLGRDSPLHF | TGCGCCAGCAGCCAACCATTGGGCCGGGATTCACCCCTCCACTTT
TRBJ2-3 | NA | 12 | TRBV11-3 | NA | CASSLRADTQYF | TGTGCCAGCAGCTTAAGGGCAGATACGCAGTATTTT
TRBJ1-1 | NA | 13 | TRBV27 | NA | CASSLKRVGEAFF | TGTGCCAGCAGTTTAAAAAGAGTCGGGGAAGCTTTCTTT
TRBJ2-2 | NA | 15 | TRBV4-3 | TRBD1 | CASSKEGQGVGELFF | TGCGCCAGCAGCAAAGAGGGACAGGGGGTCGGGGAGCTGTTTTTT
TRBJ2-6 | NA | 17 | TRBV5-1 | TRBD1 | CASSVGQGPSGANVLTF | TGCGCCAGCAGCGTGGGACAGGGCCCCTCTGGGGCCAACGTCCTGACTTTC